This TCR beta chain comes out of a study of shared clonotypes between healthy human individuals. Study-level background: Each donor contributed plates that comprised three CD4 naive, three CD4 memory, two CD8 naive and one CD8 memory. Overall study findings and caveats: Memory subsets had estimated richness that was generally smaller than that of naive subsets.

Comments on this clone: Antigen: not known.

The authors ran the assay at deep level. Per the authors' pipeline: Junction-only sequences produced by ImmunoSEQ had no quality scores, so filtering differed. Repertoires were generated with immunoSEQ multiplex PCR, while TCRdb's copy carries only in-frame clones and drops some. V, J and clone size are taken as reported in that table, and D and trimming were inferred from the DNA itself. The sample includes roughly 1,500,000 clones, 97% to 99% of them seen just once. The CDR3 has 16 residues. Germline CDR1 and CDR2: MNHEY and SMNVEV (reference sequence). Unmatched junction bases numbered 7, after V lost 3 bases and J lost 2 bases.

Specimen: naive CD4+ T cells sorted from blood. As to subset: CD45RA+ positively selected. This sequence was found in a young man in good health. The chain combines TRBV27 with TRBJ1-5, with TRBD1 matching over 7 bases. CDR3 residues: CASSFLDRDRNQPQHF. Written as DNA, the CDR3 is TGTGCCAGCAGTTTCCTCGACAGGGATCGCAATCAGCCCCAGCATTTT.